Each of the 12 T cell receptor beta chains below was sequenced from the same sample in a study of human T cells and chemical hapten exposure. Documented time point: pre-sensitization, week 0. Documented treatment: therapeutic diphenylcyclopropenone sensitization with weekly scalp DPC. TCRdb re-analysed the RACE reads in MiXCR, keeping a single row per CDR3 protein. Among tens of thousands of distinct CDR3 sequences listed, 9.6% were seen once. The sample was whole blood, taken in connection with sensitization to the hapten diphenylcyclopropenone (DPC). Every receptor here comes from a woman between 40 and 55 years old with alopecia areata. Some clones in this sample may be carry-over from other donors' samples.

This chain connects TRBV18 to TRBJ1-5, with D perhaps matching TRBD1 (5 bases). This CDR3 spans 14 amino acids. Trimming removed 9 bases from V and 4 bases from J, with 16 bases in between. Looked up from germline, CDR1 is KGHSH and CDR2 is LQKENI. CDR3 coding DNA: TGTGCCAGTTCGAGGGGAAATAGGAATCAGCCCCAGCATTTT. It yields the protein CASSRGNRNQPQHF. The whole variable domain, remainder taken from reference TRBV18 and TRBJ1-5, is NAGVMQNPRHLVRRRGQEARLRCSPMKGHSHVYWYRQLPEEGLKFMVYLQKENIIDESGMPKERFSAEFPKEGPSILRIQQVVRGDSAAYFCASSRGNRNQPQHFGDGTRLSIL.

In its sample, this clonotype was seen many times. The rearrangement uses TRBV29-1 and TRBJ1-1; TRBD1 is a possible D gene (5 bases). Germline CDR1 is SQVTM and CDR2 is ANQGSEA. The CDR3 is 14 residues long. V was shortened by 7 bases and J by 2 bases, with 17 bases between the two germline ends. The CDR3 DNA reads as TGCAGCGCCCGCTTGACAGAAACTAACACTGAAGCTTTCTTT. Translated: CSARLTETNTEAFF.

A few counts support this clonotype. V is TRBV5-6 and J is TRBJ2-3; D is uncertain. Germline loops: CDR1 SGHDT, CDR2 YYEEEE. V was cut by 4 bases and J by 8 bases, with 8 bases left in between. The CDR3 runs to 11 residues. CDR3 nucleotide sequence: TGTGCCAGCAGCGTGAGTAGTACGCAGTATTTT. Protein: CASSVSSTQYF.

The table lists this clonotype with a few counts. The CDR3 region is CASGPGLTGHGELFF. CDR3 DNA: TGTGCTAGTGGGCCGGGACTCACGGGGCACGGGGAGCTGTTTTTT. The J gene is TRBJ2-2, the V gene TRBV12-5; possibly TRBD2 for D (6 bases). There are 15 residues in the CDR3. CDR1 and CDR2 from the germline V gene are LGHNT and FRNRAP. Trimming removed 6 bases at V and 7 bases at J, with 18 bases between.

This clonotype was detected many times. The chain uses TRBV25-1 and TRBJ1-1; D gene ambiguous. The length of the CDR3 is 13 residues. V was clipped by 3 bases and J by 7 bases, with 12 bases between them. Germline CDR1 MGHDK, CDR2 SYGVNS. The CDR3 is CASSEPRNFEAFF. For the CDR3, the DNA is TGTGCCAGCAGTGAGCCAAGGAACTTTGAAGCTTTCTTT.

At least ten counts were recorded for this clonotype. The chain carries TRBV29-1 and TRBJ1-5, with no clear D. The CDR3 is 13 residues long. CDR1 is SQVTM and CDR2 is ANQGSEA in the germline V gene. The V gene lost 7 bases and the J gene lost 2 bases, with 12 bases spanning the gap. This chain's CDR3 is CSARIGGNQPQHF. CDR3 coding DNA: TGCAGCGCCAGGATTGGGGGCAATCAGCCCCAGCATTTT.

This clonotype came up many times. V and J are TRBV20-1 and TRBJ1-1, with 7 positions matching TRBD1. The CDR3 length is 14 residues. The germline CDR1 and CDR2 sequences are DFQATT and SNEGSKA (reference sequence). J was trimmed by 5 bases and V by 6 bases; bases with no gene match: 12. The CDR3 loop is CSAIDRARETEAFF. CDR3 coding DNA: TGCAGTGCGATCGACAGGGCCCGGGAGACTGAAGCTTTCTTT.

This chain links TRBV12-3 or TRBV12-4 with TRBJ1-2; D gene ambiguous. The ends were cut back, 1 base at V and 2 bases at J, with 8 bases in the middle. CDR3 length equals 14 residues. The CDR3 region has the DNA TGTGCCAGCAGTTTAGAACAAGTAAACTATGGCTACACCTTC. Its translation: CASSLEQVNYGYTF.

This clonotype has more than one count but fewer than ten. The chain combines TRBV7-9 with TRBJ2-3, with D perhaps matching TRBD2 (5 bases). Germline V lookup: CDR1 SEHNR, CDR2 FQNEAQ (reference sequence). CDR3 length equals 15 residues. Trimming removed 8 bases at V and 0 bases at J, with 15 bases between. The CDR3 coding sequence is TGTGCCAGCTCGGCCAGCGGATTTAGCACAGATACGCAGTATTTT. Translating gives CASSASGFSTDTQYF.

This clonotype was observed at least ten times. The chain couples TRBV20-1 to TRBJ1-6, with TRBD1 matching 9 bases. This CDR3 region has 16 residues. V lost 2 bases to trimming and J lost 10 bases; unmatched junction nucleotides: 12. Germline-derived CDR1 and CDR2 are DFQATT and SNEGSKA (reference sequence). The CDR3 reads CSARSPWVDRGSPLHF. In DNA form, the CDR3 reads TGCAGTGCTAGATCCCCCTGGGTAGACAGGGGGTCACCCCTCCACTTT.

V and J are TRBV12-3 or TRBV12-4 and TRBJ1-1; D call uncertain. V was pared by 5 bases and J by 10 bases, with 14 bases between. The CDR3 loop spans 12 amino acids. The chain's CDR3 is CASSQWPVGAFF. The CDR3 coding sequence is TGTGCCAGCAGTCAATGGCCTGTTGGAGCTTTCTTT.

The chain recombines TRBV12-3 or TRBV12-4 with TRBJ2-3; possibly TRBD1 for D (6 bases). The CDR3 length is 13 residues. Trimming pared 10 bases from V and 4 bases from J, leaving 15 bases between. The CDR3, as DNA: TGTGCCACCTCTGGGGACAACGCAGATACGCAGTATTTT. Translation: CATSGDNADTQYF.